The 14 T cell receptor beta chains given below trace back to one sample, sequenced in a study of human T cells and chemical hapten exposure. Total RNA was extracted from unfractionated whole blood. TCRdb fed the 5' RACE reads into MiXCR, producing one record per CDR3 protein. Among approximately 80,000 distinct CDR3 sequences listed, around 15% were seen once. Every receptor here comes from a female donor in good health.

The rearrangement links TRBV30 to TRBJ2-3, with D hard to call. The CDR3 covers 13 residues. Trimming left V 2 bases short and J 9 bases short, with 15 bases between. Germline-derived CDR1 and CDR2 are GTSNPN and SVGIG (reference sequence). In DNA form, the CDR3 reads TGTGCCTGGAGTCAACGATCTAGGGTCACGCAGTATTTT. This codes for CAWSQRSRVTQYF.

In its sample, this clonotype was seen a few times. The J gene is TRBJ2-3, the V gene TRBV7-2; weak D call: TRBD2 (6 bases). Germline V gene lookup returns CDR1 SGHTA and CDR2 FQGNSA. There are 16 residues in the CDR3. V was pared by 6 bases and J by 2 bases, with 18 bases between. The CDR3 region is CASSSRGGGDTDTQYF. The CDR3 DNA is TGTGCCAGCAGTTCAAGGGGAGGCGGGGACACAGATACGCAGTATTTT.

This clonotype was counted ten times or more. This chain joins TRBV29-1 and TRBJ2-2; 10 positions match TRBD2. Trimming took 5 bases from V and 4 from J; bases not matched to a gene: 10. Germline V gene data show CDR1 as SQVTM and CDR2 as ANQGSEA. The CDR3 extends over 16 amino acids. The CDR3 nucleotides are TGCAGCGTTTCTTTGCTAGCGGGAGTGGGCACCGGGGAGCTGTTTTTT. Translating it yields CSVSLLAGVGTGELFF.

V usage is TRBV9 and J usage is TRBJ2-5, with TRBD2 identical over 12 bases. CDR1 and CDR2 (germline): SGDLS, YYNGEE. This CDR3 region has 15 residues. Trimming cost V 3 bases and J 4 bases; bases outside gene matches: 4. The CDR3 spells CASSGGGLAGETQYF. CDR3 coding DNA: TGTGCCAGCAGCGGAGGGGGACTAGCGGGAGAGACCCAGTACTTC.

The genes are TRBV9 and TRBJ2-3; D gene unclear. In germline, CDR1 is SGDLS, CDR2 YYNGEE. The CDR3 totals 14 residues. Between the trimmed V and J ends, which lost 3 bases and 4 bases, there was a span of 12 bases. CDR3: CASSAHTPPDTQYF. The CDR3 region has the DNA TGTGCCAGCAGCGCACACACGCCCCCAGATACGCAGTATTTT.

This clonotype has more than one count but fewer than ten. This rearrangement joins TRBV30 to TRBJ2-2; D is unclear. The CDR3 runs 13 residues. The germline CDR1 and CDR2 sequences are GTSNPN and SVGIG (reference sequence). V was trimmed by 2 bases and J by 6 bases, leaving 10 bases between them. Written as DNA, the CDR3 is TGTGCCTGGAGTCCCAGTGGGGCCGGGGAGCTGTTTTTT. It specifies CAWSPSGAGELFF.

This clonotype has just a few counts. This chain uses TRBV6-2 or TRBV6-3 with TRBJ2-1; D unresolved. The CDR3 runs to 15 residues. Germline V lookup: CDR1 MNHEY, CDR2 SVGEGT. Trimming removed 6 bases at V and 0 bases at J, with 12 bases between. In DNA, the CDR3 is TGTGCCAGCAGCGAAGCAGGTTTCTCCTACAATGAGCAGTTCTTC. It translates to CASSEAGFSYNEQFF.

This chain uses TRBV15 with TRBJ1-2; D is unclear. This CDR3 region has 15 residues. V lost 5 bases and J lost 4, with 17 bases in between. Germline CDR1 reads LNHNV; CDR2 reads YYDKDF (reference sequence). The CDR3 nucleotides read TGTGCCACCAGCGCCGGGTGGCCAGACCGCTATGGCTACACCTTC. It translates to CATSAGWPDRYGYTF.

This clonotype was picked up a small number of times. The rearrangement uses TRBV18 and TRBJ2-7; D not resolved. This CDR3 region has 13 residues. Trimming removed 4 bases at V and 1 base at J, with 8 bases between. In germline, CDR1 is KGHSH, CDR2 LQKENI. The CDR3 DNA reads TGTGCCAGCTCACTACTCATGTCCTACGAGCAGTACTTC. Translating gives CASSLLMSYEQYF.

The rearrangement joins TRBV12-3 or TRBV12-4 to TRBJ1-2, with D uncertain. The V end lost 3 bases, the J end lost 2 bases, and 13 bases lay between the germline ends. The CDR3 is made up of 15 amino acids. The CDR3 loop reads CASSFNLGQNYGYTF. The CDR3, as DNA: TGTGCCAGCAGTTTTAATCTCGGTCAGAACTATGGCTACACCTTC.

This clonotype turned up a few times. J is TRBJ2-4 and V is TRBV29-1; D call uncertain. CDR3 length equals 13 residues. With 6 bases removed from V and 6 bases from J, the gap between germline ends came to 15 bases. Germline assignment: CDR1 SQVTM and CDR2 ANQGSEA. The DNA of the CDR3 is TGCAGCGTCGATGTGGGTACCGGAAACATTCAGTACTTC. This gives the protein CSVDVGTGNIQYF.

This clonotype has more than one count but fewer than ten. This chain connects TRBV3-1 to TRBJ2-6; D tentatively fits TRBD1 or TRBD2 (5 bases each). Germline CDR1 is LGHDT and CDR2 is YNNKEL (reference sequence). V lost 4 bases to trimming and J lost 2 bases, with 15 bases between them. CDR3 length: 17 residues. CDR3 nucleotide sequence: TGTGCCAGCAGCCGGGCAGGGAGTATAACTGGGGCCAACGTCCTGACTTTC. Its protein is CASSRAGSITGANVLTF.

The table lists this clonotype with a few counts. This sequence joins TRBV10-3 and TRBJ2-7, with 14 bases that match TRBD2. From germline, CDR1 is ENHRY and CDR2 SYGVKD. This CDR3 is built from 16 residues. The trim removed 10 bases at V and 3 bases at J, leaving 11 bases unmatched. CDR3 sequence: CATRVHGTSGSYEQYF. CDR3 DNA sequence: TGTGCCACCCGCGTACATGGGACTAGCGGGAGCTACGAGCAGTACTTC.

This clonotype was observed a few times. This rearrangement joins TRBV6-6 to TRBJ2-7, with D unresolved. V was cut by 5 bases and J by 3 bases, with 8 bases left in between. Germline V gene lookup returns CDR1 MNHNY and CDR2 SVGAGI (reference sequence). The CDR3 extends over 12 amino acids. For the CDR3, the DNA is TGTGCCAGCAGTCCAACGTTCTACGAGCAGTACTTC. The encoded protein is CASSPTFYEQYF.